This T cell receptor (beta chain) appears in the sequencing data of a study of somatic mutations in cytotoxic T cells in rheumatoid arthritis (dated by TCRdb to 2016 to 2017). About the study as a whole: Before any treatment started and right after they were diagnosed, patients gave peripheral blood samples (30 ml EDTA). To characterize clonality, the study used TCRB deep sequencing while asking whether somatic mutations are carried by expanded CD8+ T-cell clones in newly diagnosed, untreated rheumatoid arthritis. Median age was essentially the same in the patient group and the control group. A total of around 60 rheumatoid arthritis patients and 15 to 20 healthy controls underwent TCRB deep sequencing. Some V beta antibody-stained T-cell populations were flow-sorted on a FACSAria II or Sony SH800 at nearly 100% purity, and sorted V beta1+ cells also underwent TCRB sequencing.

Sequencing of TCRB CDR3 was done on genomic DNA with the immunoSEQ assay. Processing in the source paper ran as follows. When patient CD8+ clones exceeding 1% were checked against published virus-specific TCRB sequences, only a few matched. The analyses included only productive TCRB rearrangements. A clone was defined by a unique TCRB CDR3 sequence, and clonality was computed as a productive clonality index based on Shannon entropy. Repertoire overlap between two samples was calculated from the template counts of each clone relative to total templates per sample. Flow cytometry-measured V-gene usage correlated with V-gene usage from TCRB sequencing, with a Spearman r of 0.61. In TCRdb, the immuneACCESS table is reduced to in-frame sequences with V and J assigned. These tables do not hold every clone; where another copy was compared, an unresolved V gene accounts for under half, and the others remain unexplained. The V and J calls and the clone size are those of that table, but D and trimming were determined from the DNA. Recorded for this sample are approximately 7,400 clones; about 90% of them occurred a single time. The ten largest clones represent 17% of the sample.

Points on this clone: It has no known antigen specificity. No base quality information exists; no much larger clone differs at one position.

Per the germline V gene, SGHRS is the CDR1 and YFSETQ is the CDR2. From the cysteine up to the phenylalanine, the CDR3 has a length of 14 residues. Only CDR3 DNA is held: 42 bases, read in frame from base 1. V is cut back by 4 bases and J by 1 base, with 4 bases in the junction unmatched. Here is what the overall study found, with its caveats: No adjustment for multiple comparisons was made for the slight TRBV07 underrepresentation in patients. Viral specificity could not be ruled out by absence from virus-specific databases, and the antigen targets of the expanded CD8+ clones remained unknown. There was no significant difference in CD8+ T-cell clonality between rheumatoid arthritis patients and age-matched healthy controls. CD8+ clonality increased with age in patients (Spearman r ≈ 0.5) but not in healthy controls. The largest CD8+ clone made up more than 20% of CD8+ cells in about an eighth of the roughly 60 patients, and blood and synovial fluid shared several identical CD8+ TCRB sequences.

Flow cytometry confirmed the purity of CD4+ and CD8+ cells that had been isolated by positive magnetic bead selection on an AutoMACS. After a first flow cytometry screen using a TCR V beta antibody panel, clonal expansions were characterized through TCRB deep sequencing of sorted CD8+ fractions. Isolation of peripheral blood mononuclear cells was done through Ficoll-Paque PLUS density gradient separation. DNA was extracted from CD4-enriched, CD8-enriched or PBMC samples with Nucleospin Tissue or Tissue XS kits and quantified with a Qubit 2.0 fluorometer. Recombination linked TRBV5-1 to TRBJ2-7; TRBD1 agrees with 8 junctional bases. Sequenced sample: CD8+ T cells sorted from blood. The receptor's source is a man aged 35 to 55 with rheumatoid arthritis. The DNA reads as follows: TGCGCCAGCAGCGGTGGACAGGGTTCCTACGAGCAGTACTTC. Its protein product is CASSGGQGSYEQYF.